The 13 T cell receptor beta chains below were found in one sample sequenced in a study of T cells after yellow fever vaccination. One entry per CDR3 protein, called by TCRdb with MiXCR from the 5' RACE reads. The data hold around 600,000 distinct CDR3 sequences, with about 12% observed a single time. Sample: PBMCs, taken on the day of the yellow fever booster vaccination. All receptors come from a man aged 25-45 years who received the YFV17D yellow fever vaccine.

This chain uses TRBV7-9 with TRBJ2-3; the D is unclear. CDR1 is SEHNR and CDR2 is FQNEAQ in the germline V gene (reference sequence). The CDR3 sequence is 15 residues long. V was shortened by 2 bases and J by 0 bases, with 9 bases between the two germline ends. The CDR3 DNA reads TGTGCCAGCAGCTTAATTCGAGTCAGCACAGATACGCAGTATTTT. Its protein is CASSLIRVSTDTQYF.

This clonotype has a count of ten or more. The chain is built from TRBV7-2 and TRBJ1-2; unclear D gene. This CDR3 is built from 15 residues. V lost 1 base and J 0 bases, leaving 9 bases between the germline ends. CDR1 and CDR2 from the germline V gene are SGHTA and FQGNSA. CDR3 residues: CASSLGVGSNYGYTF. The CDR3 DNA reads as TGTGCCAGCAGCTTAGGGGTGGGGTCTAACTATGGCTACACCTTC.

CDR3 nucleotide sequence: TGTGCCAGCAGTACCGGGACTAGCTTTGATACGCAGTATTTT. This gives the protein CASSTGTSFDTQYF. J is TRBJ2-3 and V is TRBV12-3 or TRBV12-4; 9 bases map to TRBD2. This CDR3 has 14 amino acids. Trimming took 5 bases from V and 6 from J; bases not matched to a gene: 6.

This chain joins TRBV5-1 and TRBJ1-5, with 9 bases fitting TRBD1. CDR1 is SGHRS and CDR2 is YFSETQ in the germline V gene. The ends lost 1 base at V and 9 bases at J; junction bases unmatched: 2. The CDR3 extends over 13 amino acids. The CDR3 DNA is TGCGCCAGCAGCTTGTTGGGACAGGGGCCCCAGCATTTT. This translates into CASSLLGQGPQHF.

This clonotype was seen many times. V usage is TRBV7-6 and J usage is TRBJ2-3; 8 bases line up with TRBD2. CDR1 and CDR2 (germline): SGHVS, FNYEAQ. The CDR3 consists of 16 residues. J was trimmed by 5 bases and V by 2 bases; bases with no gene match: 9. In nucleotides, the CDR3 is TGTGCCAGCAGCTTATCCCGGATCCGGGGGGGAGATACGCAGTATTTT. Translating it yields CASSLSRIRGGDTQYF.

This clonotype occurred a few times. The chain combines TRBV4-3 with TRBJ2-4; no clear D. Germline V gives CDR1 LGHNA, CDR2 YSLEER. The CDR3 extends over 15 amino acids. The germline V and J ends were trimmed by 0 bases and 1 base, with 7 bases remaining between them. The CDR3 nucleotides read TGCGCCAGCAGCCAAGATCCCGGGGCCAAAAACATTCAGTACTTC. This encodes CASSQDPGAKNIQYF.

The sample holds many counts of this clonotype. The V and J genes are TRBV29-1 and TRBJ1-1; tentative D call: TRBD1 (6 bases). CDR3 length: 12 amino acids. Per the germline V gene, CDR1 is SQVTM and CDR2 is ANQGSEA. Trimming pared 6 bases from V and 4 bases from J, leaving 12 bases between. DNA of the CDR3: TGCAGCGTAAGAAAGGGGGTCACTGAAGCTTTCTTT. Its translation is CSVRKGVTEAFF.

This clonotype was counted only a few times. The chain is built from TRBV7-3 and TRBJ1-2; a possible D gene is TRBD1 (6 bases). The CDR3 sequence is 17 residues long. V dropped 2 bases and J dropped 4 bases, with 20 bases sitting between them. Germline-derived CDR1 and CDR2 are SGHTA and FQGTGA. In nucleotides, the CDR3 is TGTGCCAGCAGCTTAGATAGGGATACAGGGAGCCGCTATGGCTACACCTTC. Translation: CASSLDRDTGSRYGYTF.

The sample holds many counts of this clonotype. This sequence joins TRBV6-2 or TRBV6-3 and TRBJ2-2, with 9 bases matching TRBD1. Per germline, CDR1 MNHEY and CDR2 SVGEGT. The V gene end was trimmed by 0 bases and the J gene end by 0 bases; junction bases not matched to a gene: 2. The CDR3 is 17 amino acids. The CDR3 coding sequence is TGTGCCAGCAGTTACTCGGACAGGGGAACGAACACCGGGGAGCTGTTTTTT. Residues: CASSYSDRGTNTGELFF.

The genes are TRBV29-1 and TRBJ2-5; 8 positions agree with TRBD2. CDR3 length equals 13 residues. The germline CDR1 and CDR2 sequences are SQVTM and ANQGSEA. The ends lost 5 bases at V and 5 bases at J; junction bases unmatched: 7. The CDR3 DNA follows: TGCAGCGTTTACGGGAGGGCCTCGGAGACCCAGTACTTC. As protein: CSVYGRASETQYF.

This clonotype appeared many times. In DNA form, the CDR3 reads TGTGCCAGCAGTTTGTACACTGAAGCTTTCTTT. Residues: CASSLYTEAFF. The gene calls are TRBV7-2 and TRBJ1-1; D gene ambiguous. Trimming left V 6 bases short and J 3 bases short, with 5 bases between. From germline, CDR1 is SGHTA and CDR2 FQGNSA. This CDR3 is built from 11 residues.

This clonotype was detected a few times. The CDR3 spells CASSPGASGRNGEQFF. The CDR3 bases are TGTGCCAGCTCACCGGGGGCTAGCGGGAGAAACGGTGAGCAGTTCTTC. The chain joins TRBV18 to TRBJ2-1; TRBD2 agrees at 10 bases. The CDR3 runs 16 residues. V shed 3 bases and J 9 bases; nucleotides not matched to a gene: 11. The germline V gene encodes CDR1 KGHSH and CDR2 LQKENI.

J is TRBJ2-2 and V is TRBV30; D may be TRBD2 (5 bases). CDR3 length equals 16 residues. Per the germline V gene, CDR1 is GTSNPN and CDR2 is SVGIG (reference sequence). V was cut by 3 bases and J by 6 bases, with 20 bases left in between. The CDR3 is CAWRMKRGVGAGELFF. DNA for the CDR3: TGTGCCTGGAGGATGAAACGGGGAGTAGGTGCCGGGGAGCTGTTTTTT.